This T cell receptor (beta chain) derives from a study of OX40 agonist ivuxolimab in advanced cancers. The overall study: From 23 to 79 years was the age range, with a mean of approximately 63 years, and over 70% were male.

Trimming at V came to 6 bases and at J to 2 bases, leaving 5 bases not matched to a gene. Germline values: CDR1 MNHEY, CDR2 SMNVEV (reference sequence). The CDR3 loop spans 14 amino acids. Study-level findings and limits: Certain nonresponding patients likewise had low normalized T-cell clonal expansion. With doses of 0.1 to 3.0 mg/kg, CD4+ and CD8+ blood T cells had undergone clonal expansion by week 6.

Profiling relied on immunoSEQ multiplex PCR, and the TCRdb table lists in-frame clones only, not all of them. The sample records approximately 30,000 clones, less than 90% being singletons. Concerning this clone: Its antigen remains unidentified.

This receptor was taken from an adult with an advanced solid tumor such as melanoma, head and neck, liver or kidney cancer. The sequences come from CD4+ or CD8+ T cells sorted from blood, collected in a trial of the OX40 agonist ivuxolimab. The rearrangement links TRBV27 to TRBJ2-7; 9 bases fit TRBD1. This CDR3 is CASSPGQGPYEQYF. The CDR3 nucleotides are TGTGCCAGCAGCCCGGGACAGGGACCCTACGAGCAGTACTTC.